This T cell receptor beta chain was sequenced during a study of blood T cell repertoires in COVID-19. On the study more broadly: Some COVID-19 samples were acute and others convalescent; all came from the United States, Italy and Spain. PBMCs, B-cell-depleted T cells, or T cells were the source of the cDNA or gDNA that made up the material.

Germline V gene lookup returns CDR1 SGHRS and CDR2 YFSETQ. The CDR3 length is 16 residues. The V segment lost 4 bases and the J segment 6 bases; nucleotides outside the gene matches: 11. The authors' processing: Amplification of reference gene primers was used by the study to estimate nucleated cell counts. Using immunoSEQ multiplex PCR, the repertoire was profiled, and TCRdb retains in-frame clones only, with some absent. Clone size and the V and J calls come from that table; the DNA yielded D and trimming. The data hold 95,000 to 110,000 clones, with less than 90% observed a single time. Material for sequencing was peripheral blood. V and J are TRBV5-1 and TRBJ2-3; TRBD2 agrees at 10 bases. This clonotype was sampled from a human donor in a cohort sampled during active COVID-19. The CDR3 reads CASSRTSGERVDTQYF. The DNA for the CDR3 is TGCGCCAGCAGCCGGACTAGCGGAGAACGGGTGGATACGCAGTATTTT. Looking up the rest from reference TRBV5-1 and TRBJ2-3 gives the full variable domain: KAGVTQTPRYLIKTRGQQVTLSCSPISGHRSVSWYQQTPGQGLQFLFEYFSETQRNKGNFPGRFSGRQFSNSRSEMNVSTLELGDSALYLCASSRTSGERVDTQYFGPGTRLTVL.